A selection of T cell receptor beta chains follows, all from one sample in a study of T cells after yellow fever vaccination. TCRdb reprocessed the 5' RACE reads with MiXCR, giving one entry per CDR3 protein. The sample carries hundreds of thousands of distinct CDR3 sequences, approximately 16% recorded once. The starting material was PBMCs, obtained more than 4 days after the first yellow fever vaccination. These receptors all come from a man younger than 35 who received the YFV17D yellow fever vaccine. Both conserved end residues are part of each CDR3. The D gene is left open where the match is weak. Size is stated for part of the rows, as once, few or many counts, or as a class when the clone is expanded.

cdr3_aa,cdr3_nt,d_call,v_call,clone_size,j_call
CASSLGQHLYNSPLHF,TGCGCCAGCAGCTTGGGCCAGCACCTTTATAATTCACCCCTCCACTTT,-,TRBV5-1,-,TRBJ1-6
CASSLEEGGYTF,TGTGCCAGCAGCTTAGAGGAGGGAGGCTACACCTTC,-,TRBV7-9,few,TRBJ1-2
CASSPSYEQFF,TGTGCCAGCTCACCTTCTTATGAGCAGTTCTTC,-,TRBV18,-,TRBJ2-1
CASSDRQWTEAFF,TGTGCCAGCTCGGACAGGCAGTGGACTGAAGCTTTCTTT,TRBD1,TRBV6-1,-,TRBJ1-1
CASGPPFGGGEQFF,TGTGCTAGTGGTCCTCCTTTCGGGGGGGGTGAGCAGTTCTTC,TRBD2,TRBV12-5,-,TRBJ2-1
CASSFGTGVYYEQYF,TGTGCCAGCAGCTTTGGGACAGGAGTTTATTACGAGCAGTACTTC,TRBD1,TRBV5-5,few,TRBJ2-7
CASSFNEGYTEAFF,TGTGCCAGCAGTTTCAACGAGGGGTACACTGAAGCTTTCTTT,-,TRBV12-3/TRBV12-4,-,TRBJ1-1
CASRDLTGSGTEAFF,TGTGCCAGCAGGGATTTAACAGGGTCGGGGACTGAAGCTTTCTTT,-,TRBV6-4,-,TRBJ1-1
CASSPSGTGIVYYGYTF,TGTGCCAGCAGCCCCTCCGGGACAGGGATTGTTTACTATGGCTACACCTTC,TRBD1,TRBV14,-,TRBJ1-2
CASSLLTHSNEKLFF,TGCGCCAGCAGCTTACTGACACATTCTAATGAAAAACTGTTTTTT,-,TRBV5-1,few,TRBJ1-4
CASSTRTGGLGETQYF,TGTGCCAGCAGCACCCGGACAGGGGGCCTGGGGGAGACCCAGTACTTC,TRBD1,TRBV9,-,TRBJ2-5
CATSDAESRGGYTF,TGTGCCACCAGTGATGCCGAAAGCAGGGGCGGCTACACCTTC,-,TRBV24-1,few,TRBJ1-2
CASSRGQGVFF,TGTGCCAGCAGCCGAGGACAGGGAGTGTTTTTT,TRBD1,TRBV7-9,-,TRBJ1-4
CASRPTGRNSPLHF,TGTGCCAGCAGACCGACAGGGAGGAATTCACCCCTCCACTTT,TRBD1,TRBV6-5,many,TRBJ1-6
CASAGLVGNEQFF,TGTGCCAGCGCGGGACTAGTTGGCAATGAGCAGTTCTTC,TRBD2,TRBV9,few,TRBJ2-1
CASSQDLVLAIADTQYF,TGCGCCAGCAGCCAAGATTTGGTGCTAGCGATCGCAGATACGCAGTATTTT,-,TRBV4-3,few,TRBJ2-3
CASSPPGTGGHEQYF,TGTGCCAGCTCACCCCCCGGGACAGGGGGCCACGAGCAGTACTTC,TRBD1,TRBV18,-,TRBJ2-7
CSASRTGGPYNEQFF,TGCAGTGCCTCTAGGACAGGGGGCCCCTACAATGAGCAGTTCTTC,TRBD1,TRBV20-1,-,TRBJ2-1
CASSLGDRLNTGELFF,TGTGCCAGCAGCCTGGGGGACAGACTAAACACCGGGGAGCTGTTTTTT,TRBD1,TRBV5-4,-,TRBJ2-2
CASSLTDKTTGGSGGELFF,TGTGCCAGCAGCTTAACCGACAAAACTACAGGGGGCTCCGGCGGGGAGCTGTTTTTT,TRBD1,TRBV11-2,-,TRBJ2-2
CASSVTPGLSNEQFF,TGTGCCAGCAGCGTAACCCCCGGACTGTCCAATGAGCAGTTCTTC,-,TRBV9,-,TRBJ2-1
CASRLQGSNGYTF,TGCGCCAGCCGACTTCAGGGGTCAAATGGCTACACCTTC,-,TRBV5-1,-,TRBJ1-2
CASSQDVAADTQYF,TGCGCCAGCAGCCAAGATGTGGCGGCAGATACGCAGTATTTT,-,TRBV4-3,-,TRBJ2-3
CATIVGFGGQIIEAFF,TGTGCCACCATAGTGGGGTTCGGGGGCCAAATAATTGAAGCTTTCTTT,-,TRBV6-1,-,TRBJ1-1
CASSLALGTGGNEQFF,TGTGCCAGCAGTTTAGCGCTGGGGACAGGGGGGAATGAGCAGTTCTTC,TRBD1,TRBV12-3/TRBV12-4,many,TRBJ2-1
CASSEEQGPLNTEAFF,TGTGCCAGCAGCGAAGAACAGGGCCCGTTGAACACTGAAGCTTTCTTT,-,TRBV7-2,-,TRBJ1-1
CASSENRAGYTF,TGTGCCAGCAGTGAGAACAGGGCTGGCTACACCTTC,-,TRBV6-1,few,TRBJ1-2
CATSDLRRETQYF,TGTGCCACCAGTGATTTACGGAGAGAGACCCAGTACTTC,-,TRBV24-1,-,TRBJ2-5
CATSDGSGTQAFF,TGTGCCACCAGTGATGGGTCCGGTACGCAAGCTTTCTTT,-,TRBV24-1,few,TRBJ1-1
CASSFGAGASYGYTF,TGTGCCAGCAGCTTCGGGGCAGGGGCCAGCTATGGCTACACCTTC,-,TRBV7-2,few,TRBJ1-2
CASSIRDGSYEQYF,TGTGCCAGCAGTATCCGGGACGGCTCCTACGAGCAGTACTTC,-,TRBV6-1,-,TRBJ2-7
CASSPGDTGTGELFF,TGCGCCAGCAGCCCCGGGGACACTGGCACCGGGGAGCTGTTTTTT,-,TRBV5-1,once,TRBJ2-2
CSARVAGSGNTIYF,TGCAGTGCTAGGGTCGCGGGCTCTGGAAACACCATATATTTT,-,TRBV20-1,few,TRBJ1-3
CASSQLAGGPDEQFF,TGTGCCAGCAGCCAGCTAGCGGGGGGGCCGGATGAGCAGTTCTTC,TRBD2,TRBV7-9,few,TRBJ2-1
CASSLWASGVFDTQYF,TGTGCCAGCAGCCTGTGGGCTAGCGGGGTATTCGATACGCAGTATTTT,TRBD2,TRBV7-3,-,TRBJ2-3
CASSGRSASTDTQYF,TGTGCCAGCAGCGGCCGGAGTGCTAGCACAGATACGCAGTATTTT,-,TRBV7-2,many,TRBJ2-3
CASSTGIRDTEAFF,TGTGCCAGCAGCACGGGAATTCGGGACACTGAAGCTTTCTTT,-,TRBV9,-,TRBJ1-1
CASRPGLAGIVEQYF,TGTGCCAGCAGACCTGGACTAGCGGGAATCGTTGAGCAGTATTTT,TRBD2,TRBV27,few,TRBJ2-3
CASSLEGGGNSPLHF,TGTGCCAGCAGCTTAGAAGGGGGGGGGAATTCACCCCTCCACTTT,-,TRBV11-2,few,TRBJ1-6
CASSIRTGMKSPLHF,TGTGCCAGCAGTATCAGGACAGGGATGAAGTCACCCCTCCACTTT,TRBD1,TRBV28,-,TRBJ1-6
CASSTRDRGRLFF,TGTGCCAGCAGTACTCGGGACAGGGGACGACTGTTTTTT,TRBD1,TRBV7-2,-,TRBJ1-4
CASIPPGLAVNTEAFF,TGTGCCAGCATCCCCCCGGGCCTTGCAGTGAACACTGAAGCTTTCTTT,-,TRBV7-2,-,TRBJ1-1
CAGRDRDEKLFF,TGTGCCGGACGGGACAGGGATGAAAAACTGTTTTTT,TRBD1,TRBV25-1,few,TRBJ1-4
CASSLTGGNTEAFF,TGTGCCAGCAGCTTGACCGGGGGCAACACTGAAGCTTTCTTT,-,TRBV5-1,many,TRBJ1-1
CASSKQGGDEKLFF,TGCGCCAGCAGCAAACAGGGGGGGGATGAAAAACTGTTTTTT,TRBD1,TRBV5-1,many,TRBJ1-4
CASSLRGQGEKLFF,TGTGCCAGCAGCCTCCGGGGGCAGGGTGAAAAACTGTTTTTT,-,TRBV7-2,-,TRBJ1-4
CSARDPTGGGPRSSYNEQFF,TGCAGTGCTAGAGATCCTACCGGCGGGGGGCCGAGGAGCTCCTACAATGAGCAGTTCTTC,TRBD2,TRBV20-1,few,TRBJ2-1
CASSPTVGTQYF,TGTGCCAGCAGCCCGACAGTGGGTACGCAGTATTTT,-,TRBV14,few,TRBJ2-3
CASRSSGVQETQYF,TGTGCCAGCAGATCCTCGGGGGTTCAAGAGACCCAGTACTTC,-,TRBV6-5,-,TRBJ2-5
CASAISGRSDTQYF,TGTGCCAGCGCAATAAGCGGCCGCTCGGATACGCAGTATTTT,-,TRBV18,many,TRBJ2-3
CASSATQGAEAFF,TGTGCCAGTAGTGCGACTCAAGGGGCTGAAGCTTTCTTT,-,TRBV19,few,TRBJ1-1